One sample yielded the 28 T cell receptor beta chains listed below, sequenced in a study of preoperative IRX-2 immunotherapy in early breast cancer. This sample's treatment: preoperative locoregional IRX-2 cytokine immunotherapy. The method was immunoSEQ multiplex PCR; TCRdb's version includes in-frame clones alone and lacks a portion of them. The sample has 20,000 to 30,000 clones, around 79% seen once. Sequencing was performed on lymph node tissue, taken after IRX-2 immunotherapy. The source is a human donor with breast cancer.

This rearrangement joins TRBV14 to TRBJ1-5; D gene unclear. Deletions cut 2 bases from V and 9 bases from J, with 11 bases between. Germline V gives CDR1 SGHDN, CDR2 FVKESK. The CDR3 is 13 residues long. The CDR3 sequence: CASSQIAGGPQHF. The DNA of the CDR3 is TGTGCCAGCAGCCAAATTGCGGGAGGGCCCCAGCATTTT.

The rearrangement joins TRBV6-8 to TRBJ2-1; the match to TRBD2 covers 10 bases. In germline, CDR1 is MNHGY, CDR2 SAAAGT. With V trimmed by 6 bases and J by 6 bases, 5 bases remained unmatched. The CDR3 length is 14 residues. The CDR3 nucleotides are TGTGCCAGCAGCCCTAGCGGGAGAGGCAATGAGCAGTTCTTC. This gives the protein CASSPSGRGNEQFF.

The chain has TRBV11-3 and TRBJ1-1; the match to TRBD1 covers 7 bases. The CDR3 sequence is 15 residues long. Germline V lookup: CDR1 SGHNT, CDR2 YENEEA. The junction had 6 bases not matched to a gene; V was cut back by 4 bases and J by 1 base. This CDR3 is CASSSRQGGNTEAFF. The CDR3 DNA sequence: TGTGCCAGCAGCTCTCGACAGGGAGGGAACACTGAAGCTTTCTTT.

The V and J genes are TRBV28 and TRBJ1-2; possible D gene TRBD1, 5 bases. The germline V gene encodes CDR1 MDHEN and CDR2 SYDVKM. The CDR3 covers 12 residues. V was cut by 5 bases and J by 9 bases, with 13 bases left in between. DNA for the CDR3: TGTGCCAGCAGTAGGGAGGGGTTGAGCTACACCTTC. It codes for CASSREGLSYTF.

V is TRBV6-8 and J is TRBJ2-7; 8 bases match TRBD1. Germline V CDR1 and CDR2: MNHGY, SAAAGT. The V segment lost 6 bases and the J segment 5 bases; nucleotides outside the gene matches: 12. The CDR3 is 15 amino acids. CDR3 protein: CASRVHGQGNNEQYF. CDR3 DNA: TGTGCCAGCAGGGTGCACGGACAGGGTAACAACGAGCAGTACTTC.

This clone is deemed medium-sized. The chain joins TRBV12-2 to TRBJ2-1; TRBD2, the table's D call, was not compared with the DNA. TRBV12-2 corresponds to a pseudogene. The CDR3 contains 15 residues. The DNA for the CDR3 is TGTGCCACCTCACCTCCGGGACTAGCAGGGAATGAGCAGTTCTTC. Encoded protein: CATSPPGLAGNEQFF.

The chain has TRBV7-7 and TRBJ2-1; 12 bases are a match to TRBD2. Germline V lookup: CDR1 SSHAT, CDR2 FNYEAQ (reference sequence). CDR3 length equals 20 residues. V shed 5 bases and J 5 bases; nucleotides not matched to a gene: 19. The CDR3 sequence: CASSLTSGSEISLGNNEQFF. The CDR3 DNA sequence: TGTGCCAGCAGCCTGACTAGCGGGAGTGAAATTAGTTTGGGGAACAATGAGCAGTTCTTC.

The chain joins TRBV7-1 to TRBJ2-7; 7 nucleotides line up with TRBD1. TRBV7-1 is placed among ORFs of uncertain function. Trimming removed 5 bases from V and 4 bases from J; junction bases left unmatched: 11. This CDR3 has 15 residues. DNA for the CDR3: TGTGCCAGCAGCCAACAGACAGGGTTGGGGTACGAGCAGTACTTC. This encodes CASSQQTGLGYEQYF.

The rearrangement uses TRBV28 and TRBJ2-1; maybe TRBD2 (5 bases). CDR1 and CDR2 from the germline V gene are MDHEN and SYDVKM. This CDR3 region has 14 residues. Trimming took 0 bases from V and 7 from J, leaving 10 bases between them. CDR3 protein: CASSLCGLKNEQFF. Here the CDR3 DNA reads TGTGCCAGCAGTTTATGTGGACTGAAAAATGAGCAGTTCTTC.

This chain connects TRBV11-3 to TRBJ2-5, with D tentatively TRBD1 or TRBD2 (6 bases each). CDR1 is SGHNT, CDR2 YENEEA, per germline. The CDR3 totals 19 residues. Trimming removed 5 bases from V and 4 bases from J, with 29 bases in between. The CDR3 sequence: CASSAGLGATTAGRETQYF. CDR3 nucleotide sequence: TGTGCCAGCAGCGCAGGGTTGGGGGCTACGACCGCGGGGCGAGAGACCCAGTACTTC.

The chain joins TRBV6-8 to TRBJ1-2; D ambiguous. The germline CDR1 and CDR2 sequences are MNHGY and SAAAGT. Between the trimmed V and J ends, which lost 5 bases and 7 bases, there was a span of 20 bases. The CDR3 is 15 amino acids. CDR3 coding DNA: TGTGCCAGCAGTCAAAATCGGGGAGGTGCGGGTGGCTACACCTTC. As protein: CASSQNRGGAGGYTF.

This chain links TRBV7-1 with TRBJ1-5; the D is unclear. TRBV7-1 is an ORF, and what it does is uncertain. Trimming pared 5 bases from V and 5 bases from J, leaving 10 bases between. CDR3 length: 13 amino acids. DNA of the CDR3: TGTGCCAGCAGCCACGTGGGAGATCAGCCCCAGCATTTT. Translated: CASSHVGDQPQHF.

This sequence joins TRBV6-8 and TRBJ1-2; D uncertain. The germline V gene has CDR1 MNHGY and CDR2 SAAAGT. Deletions cut 0 bases from V and 0 bases from J, with 14 bases between. The CDR3 covers 17 residues. The CDR3 nucleotides read TGTGCCAGCAGTTACTCGAATATCGCAATATCTAACTATGGCTACACCTTC. Protein: CASSYSNIAISNYGYTF.

The chain couples TRBV6-8 to TRBJ2-6; D unresolved. V lost 2 bases and J lost 0, with 5 bases in between. The CDR3 contains 15 residues. The germline V gene encodes CDR1 MNHGY and CDR2 SAAAGT. CDR3 bases: TGTGCCAGCAGTTACGTTGGCTCTGGGGCCAACGTCCTGACTTTC. This gives the protein CASSYVGSGANVLTF.

Points on this clone: A junction end diverges from the germline sequence, so it may reflect a read error. The chain has TRBV19 and TRBJ2-1; weak D call: TRBD1 (6 bases). Germline values: CDR1 LNHDA, CDR2 SQIVND (reference sequence). The CDR3 has 14 residues. This CDR3 is CASNQGYLHNEPFF. The CDR3 bases are TGTGCCAGTAACCAGGGGTATTTACACAATGAGCCGTTCTTC. Complete variable domain (other parts from reference TRBV19 and TRBJ2-1): DGGITQSPKYLFRKEGQNVTLSCEQNLNHDAMYWYRQDPGQGLRLIYYSQIVNDFQKGDIAEGYSVSREKKESFPLTVTSAQKNPTAFYLCASNQGYLHNEPFFGPGTRLTVL.

J is TRBJ2-2 and V is TRBV23-1; D gene ambiguous. TRBV23-1 is designated an ORF whose function remains uncertain. The CDR3 has 16 amino acids. Trimming removed 6 bases from V and 3 bases from J, with 17 bases in between. CDR3 coding DNA: TGCGCCAGCAGCCAAGATAGGGCACTTCACACCGGGGAGCTGTTTTTT. Protein sequence: CASSQDRALHTGELFF.

The rearrangement joins TRBV19 to TRBJ2-1; 12 nucleotides line up with TRBD2. The germline V gene encodes CDR1 LNHDA and CDR2 SQIVND (reference sequence). The junction had 8 bases not matched to a gene; V was cut back by 7 bases and J by 7 bases. The length of the CDR3 is 15 residues. DNA for the CDR3: TGTGCCAGTATTGAGACTAGCGGGAGAAAGAATGAGCAGTTCTTC. This translates into CASIETSGRKNEQFF.

The genes are TRBV28 and TRBJ1-2; 7 bases line up with TRBD1. CDR1 and CDR2 from the germline V gene are MDHEN and SYDVKM. This CDR3 is 15 amino acids long. V lost 2 bases to trimming and J lost 2 bases; unmatched junction nucleotides: 5. CDR3 residues: CASSLGDRENYGYTF. The DNA of the CDR3 is TGTGCCAGCAGTTTAGGCGACAGGGAAAACTATGGCTACACCTTC.

This sequence joins TRBV6-8 and TRBJ1-2; D may be TRBD1 (6 bases). CDR3 length equals 13 residues. The germline V gene has CDR1 MNHGY and CDR2 SAAAGT. Trimming pared 6 bases from V and 5 bases from J, leaving 13 bases between. CDR3 sequence reads: CASRLRQEYGYTF. The DNA for the CDR3 is TGTGCCAGCAGACTAAGACAGGAGTATGGCTACACCTTC.

The V gene is TRBV28, the J gene TRBJ1-1; 10 positions match TRBD1. The CDR3 has 13 residues. V shed 5 bases, J shed 10 bases, and the junction held 7 bases outside the gene matches. CDR1 is MDHEN, CDR2 SYDVKM, per germline. CDR3 nucleotides: TGTGCCAGCAGTCTCGGGACAGGGGTGAGAGCTTTCTTT. Protein sequence: CASSLGTGVRAFF.

This clone was found a few times. This chain links TRBV28 with TRBJ2-3; D is possibly TRBD2 (6 bases). The V end lost 2 bases, the J end lost 0 bases, and 15 bases lay between the germline ends. The germline CDR1 and CDR2 sequences are MDHEN and SYDVKM. The CDR3 contains 17 residues. The CDR3 DNA is TGTGCCAGCAGTTTACGTGGCGGGACGACTAGCACAGATACGCAGTATTTT. Translation: CASSLRGGTTSTDTQYF.

The gene calls are TRBV28 and TRBJ2-5; D not resolved. Germline assignment: CDR1 MDHEN and CDR2 SYDVKM. The CDR3 is 16 amino acids. Trimming stripped 7 bases from V and 2 bases from J, with 20 bases between. The CDR3 DNA is TGTGCCAGCACCCCGGGCCGAAGAAAGGAACAAGAGACCCAGTACTTC. Encoded protein: CASTPGRRKEQETQYF. The full variable domain, in which reference TRBV28 and TRBJ2-5 provide the parts outside the CDR3, is DVKVTQSSRYLVKRTGEKVFLECVQDMDHENMFWYRQDPGLGLRLIYFSYDVKMKEKGDIPEGYSVSREKKERFSLILESASTNQTSMYLCASTPGRRKEQETQYFGPGTRLLVL.

The genes are TRBV18 and TRBJ2-3; D is ambiguous. Germline lookup yields CDR1 KGHSH and CDR2 LQKENI. This CDR3 has 14 amino acids. Trimming removed 3 bases at V and 0 bases at J, with 7 bases between. Written as DNA, the CDR3 is TGTGCCAGCTCACCCCCTAGTAGCACAGATACGCAGTATTTT. This translates into CASSPPSSTDTQYF. The full variable domain, in which reference TRBV18 and TRBJ2-3 provide the parts outside the CDR3, is NAGVMQNPRHLVRRRGQEARLRCSPMKGHSHVYWYRQLPEEGLKFMVYLQKENIIDESGMPKERFSAEFPKEGPSILRIQQVVRGDSAAYFCASSPPSSTDTQYFGPGTRLTVL.

This clone was picked up one time. The V call is TRBV5-1, the J call TRBJ1-3, with 7 bases aligning to TRBD1. CDR3 length: 15 residues. Trimming removed 5 bases from V and 0 bases from J; junction bases left unmatched: 5. Germline V CDR1 and CDR2: SGHRS, YFSETQ. For the CDR3, the DNA is TGCGCCAGCAGTGGGGGGACAGACTCTGGAAACACCATATATTTT. Protein product: CASSGGTDSGNTIYF.

This chain connects TRBV6-8 to TRBJ2-7; 10 nucleotides align to TRBD2. V lost 6 bases, J lost 2 bases, and 16 bases stayed unmatched. Germline loops: CDR1 MNHGY, CDR2 SAAAGT. The CDR3 runs to 18 residues. CDR3: CASSSGTGGLAGAYEQYF. For the CDR3, the DNA is TGTGCCAGCAGCTCCGGGACAGGAGGCCTAGCGGGGGCCTACGAGCAGTACTTC.

The chain joins TRBV5-1 to TRBJ2-3; 7 positions match TRBD2. Germline V gene sequence: CDR1 SGHRS, CDR2 YFSETQ. This CDR3 is 14 amino acids long. J gave up 8 bases and V 3 bases, and 9 bases lay outside the gene matches. Written as DNA, the CDR3 is TGCGCCAGCAGCTCGGGAGGAAGTGGCTTTACGCAGTATTTT. Amino acids: CASSSGGSGFTQYF.

This clone is deemed medium-sized. The rearrangement links TRBV1 to TRBJ1-3. TRBV1 counts as a pseudogene. The CDR3 covers 14 residues. The CDR3 nucleotides read TGCGCCAGCAGCCAAGAACTAAGAGGAAACACCATATATTTT. Protein: CASSQELRGNTIYF.

The chain couples TRBV7-1 to TRBJ2-1; no firm D call. TRBV7-1 is an ORF; its function is uncertain. The CDR3 consists of 15 residues. V dropped 4 bases and J dropped 0 bases, with 10 bases sitting between them. This chain's CDR3 is CASSLSLSSYNEQFF. Written as DNA, the CDR3 is TGTGCCAGCAGCTTATCGTTGAGCTCCTACAATGAGCAGTTCTTC.